The 23 T cell receptor beta chains listed next were all sequenced from one sample in a study of identical twins. MiXCR, run by TCRdb on the 5' RACE reads, gives a single entry per CDR3 protein. Here the sample spans about 690,000 distinct CDR3 sequences, around 6.1% being singletons. The sequenced sample consisted of naive T cells sorted from blood. These TCRs come from a man between 18 and 35 years old in good health.

This clonotype was seen only a few times. The V call is TRBV27, the J call TRBJ2-5, with D perhaps TRBD2 (5 bases). The germline V and J ends were trimmed by 5 bases and 4 bases, with 20 bases remaining between them. CDR3 size: 16 residues. Germline loops: CDR1 MNHEY, CDR2 SMNVEV (reference sequence). In DNA, the CDR3 is TGTGCCAGCAGTCCTTTCGGCGGGCCAAGGGTAGAGACCCAGTACTTC. Translation gives CASSPFGGPRVETQYF.

This clonotype was counted ten times or more. The rearrangement joins TRBV10-3 to TRBJ2-3; D gene uncertain. The CDR3 has 11 amino acids. V was trimmed by 10 bases and J by 0 bases, leaving 5 bases between them. CDR1 is ENHRY, CDR2 SYGVKD, per germline. Here the CDR3 DNA reads TGTGCCACCCAGAGCACAGATACGCAGTATTTT. Translating gives CATQSTDTQYF.

The chain employs TRBV20-1 and TRBJ2-1; 11 bases line up with TRBD2. CDR3 size: 14 residues. Germline lookup yields CDR1 DFQATT and CDR2 SNEGSKA (reference sequence). V was clipped by 6 bases and J by 7 bases; unmatched bases: 8. CDR3 loop: CSAGRLAGGNEQFF. CDR3 DNA sequence: TGCAGTGCGGGAAGGCTAGCGGGAGGAAATGAGCAGTTCTTC.

This clonotype was seen at least ten times. The rearrangement joins TRBV6-2 or TRBV6-3 to TRBJ2-7, with TRBD2 matching 14 bases. After removal of 7 bases from V and 2 bases from J, the junction contained 10 bases not matched to a gene. CDR1 is MNHEY and CDR2 is SVGEGT in the germline V gene. The CDR3 runs 17 residues. This CDR3 is CASTHPGLAGVPYEQYF. The CDR3 DNA follows: TGTGCCAGCACACACCCGGGACTAGCGGGAGTCCCCTACGAGCAGTACTTC.

This clonotype was observed many times. The chain joins TRBV12-3 or TRBV12-4 to TRBJ1-5, with 9 bases fitting TRBD1. The CDR3 totals 14 residues. Trimming at V came to 6 bases and at J to 9 bases, leaving 9 bases not matched to a gene. CDR3 in amino acids: CASRLGTGLSPQHF. The CDR3 DNA follows: TGTGCCAGCAGGTTGGGGACAGGGTTATCGCCCCAGCATTTT.

This clonotype was observed many times. V and J are TRBV20-1 and TRBJ2-3; 8 bases map to TRBD2. Germline-derived CDR1 and CDR2 are DFQATT and SNEGSKA (reference sequence). Losses at the gene ends were 4 bases for V and 4 bases for J; bases not matched to a gene: 10. The CDR3 extends over 15 amino acids. In DNA form, the CDR3 reads TGCAGTGCTACCCTCTCGGGAGGGCCAGCAGATACGCAGTATTTT. This gives the protein CSATLSGGPADTQYF.

This clonotype was detected many times. This sequence joins TRBV12-3 or TRBV12-4 and TRBJ2-3, with 8 nucleotides matching TRBD1. The junction had 7 bases not matched to a gene; V was cut back by 4 bases and J by 4 bases. This CDR3 has 15 amino acids. CDR3 amino acids: CASSSMDRAADTQYF. CDR3 bases: TGTGCCAGCAGTTCAATGGACAGGGCTGCAGATACGCAGTATTTT.

This clonotype has only a few counts. The chain uses TRBV7-6 and TRBJ2-5; 12 nucleotides agree with TRBD2. The germline V gene encodes CDR1 SGHVS and CDR2 FNYEAQ. V gave up 7 bases and J gave up 4 bases; unmatched junction bases: 7. This CDR3 comprises 15 residues. CDR3 bases: TGTGCCAGCACCCGGAGACTAGCGGGAGCAGAGACCCAGTACTTC. Translation: CASTRRLAGAETQYF.

J is TRBJ2-3 and V is TRBV7-8; TRBD2 agrees at 9 bases. The CDR3 contains 18 residues. The V and J ends lost 4 bases and 1 base, in that order; junction bases with no gene match: 12. Germline CDR1 reads SGHVS; CDR2 reads FQNEAQ. CDR3 nucleotides: TGTGCCAGCAGCTCTCGAAGGGGAGCGGGAGGCCGCACAGATACGCAGTATTTT. Residues: CASSSRRGAGGRTDTQYF. The whole variable domain, filled in from reference TRBV7-8 and TRBJ2-3, reads GAGVSQSPRYKVAKRGQDVALRCDPISGHVSLFWYQQALGQGPEFLTYFQNEAQLDKSGLPSDRFFAERPEGSVSTLKIQRTQQEDSAVYLCASSSRRGAGGRTDTQYFGPGTRLTVL.

This clonotype was counted at least ten times. The J gene is TRBJ2-7, the V gene TRBV7-9, with D unresolved. Trimming took 4 bases from V and 1 from J, leaving 8 bases between them. CDR3 length: 13 residues. The germline CDR1 and CDR2 sequences are SEHNR and FQNEAQ (reference sequence). DNA for the CDR3: TGTGCCAGCAGCTCGTCCGGATCCTACGAGCAGTACGTC. Residues: CASSSSGSYEQYV.

This clonotype was counted only a few times. The chain uses TRBV6-1 and TRBJ1-6, with 7 bases aligning to TRBD1. CDR1 and CDR2 (germline): MNHNS, SASEGT. After removal of 6 bases from V and 8 bases from J, the junction contained 13 bases not matched to a gene. The CDR3 is made up of 16 amino acids. CDR3 bases: TGTGCCAGCAGACTGACGACAGGGAAAGGCGATTCACCCCTCCACTTT. This gives the protein CASRLTTGKGDSPLHF.

This clonotype showed up many times. The J gene is TRBJ2-2, the V gene TRBV5-1; D gene uncertain. The CDR3 consists of 14 residues. Germline-derived CDR1 and CDR2 are SGHRS and YFSETQ. Trimming pared 3 bases from V and 5 bases from J, leaving 11 bases between. The DNA of the CDR3 is TGCGCCAGCAGCTCCTTTATGTGGACCGGGGAGCTGTTTTTT. As protein: CASSSFMWTGELFF.

This chain uses TRBV7-9 with TRBJ2-1; 8 bases match TRBD2. Germline CDR1 reads SEHNR; CDR2 reads FQNEAQ (reference sequence). With 3 bases clipped from V and 10 bases from J, the junction kept 5 bases outside the gene matches. This CDR3 region has 13 residues. The CDR3 DNA reads as TGTGCCAGCAGCTTGACGGGAGGGGAAGAGCAGTTCTTC. It is translated as CASSLTGGEEQFF.

J is TRBJ2-7 and V is TRBV6-1; perhaps TRBD1 as D (6 bases). The ends were cut back, 6 bases at V and 3 bases at J, with 12 bases in the middle. CDR1 and CDR2 (germline): MNHNS, SASEGT. This CDR3 has 13 residues. CDR3 region: CASSETGFYEQYF. In DNA, the CDR3 is TGTGCCAGCAGCGAAACAGGGTTCTACGAGCAGTACTTC.

The chain carries TRBV6-2 or TRBV6-3 and TRBJ2-7; weak D call: TRBD2 (6 bases). The CDR3 extends over 13 amino acids. Deletions cut 4 bases from V and 3 bases from J, with 10 bases between. Germline values: CDR1 MNHEY, CDR2 SVGEGT. CDR3 sequence reads: CASSLGLYYEQYF. CDR3 sequence (DNA): TGTGCCAGCAGTTTGGGACTTTACTACGAGCAGTACTTC.

Only a few counts were recorded for this clonotype. This chain uses TRBV5-6 with TRBJ1-1, with 7 bases lining up with TRBD1. This CDR3 region has 12 residues. Germline V CDR1 and CDR2: SGHDT, YYEEEE. V lost 4 bases and J lost 10; bases outside the gene matches: 7. CDR3 protein: CASSGMTGIAFF. Here the CDR3 DNA reads TGTGCCAGCAGCGGTATGACAGGGATAGCTTTCTTT.

This clonotype was seen a handful of times. This sequence joins TRBV11-2 and TRBJ2-7, with 7 bases identical to TRBD1. This CDR3 spans 15 amino acids. The trim removed 1 base at V and 5 bases at J, leaving 8 bases unmatched. Germline CDR1 reads SGHAT; CDR2 reads FQNNGV. CDR3 nucleotides: TGTGCCAGCAGCTTAGGACAGGGAACGGTCAACGAGCAGTACTTC. Amino acids: CASSLGQGTVNEQYF.

The sample holds many counts of this clonotype. This chain joins TRBV9 and TRBJ2-3; D unresolved. This CDR3 comprises 13 residues. V was cut by 1 base and J by 0 bases, with 3 bases left in between. Germline V CDR1 and CDR2: SGDLS, YYNGEE. In DNA, the CDR3 is TGTGCCAGCAGCGTATCCAGCACAGATACGCAGTATTTT. It translates to CASSVSSTDTQYF.

In its sample, this clonotype was seen many times. The V and J genes are TRBV5-6 and TRBJ2-6; D remains ambiguous. This CDR3 has 15 residues. V was pared by 4 bases and J by 0 bases, with 8 bases between. CDR1 and CDR2 (germline): SGHDT, YYEEEE. CDR3 coding DNA: TGTGCCAGCAGCCCAAGACTCTCTGGGGCCAACGTCCTGACTTTC. Translated: CASSPRLSGANVLTF.

This clonotype has a handful of counts. This sequence joins TRBV10-3 and TRBJ1-6, with D maybe TRBD1 (5 bases). Germline CDR1 reads ENHRY; CDR2 reads SYGVKD. The V and J ends lost 2 bases and 0 bases respectively, with 20 bases between them. This CDR3 is 20 amino acids long. In nucleotides, the CDR3 is TGTGCCATCAGTGAGACGAGTCCCGTGCAGGGAGTCTCCTATAATTCACCCCTCCACTTT. This translates into CAISETSPVQGVSYNSPLHF.

The chain is built from TRBV3-1 and TRBJ1-6; 10 bases align to TRBD1. The germline V gene has CDR1 LGHDT and CDR2 YNNKEL (reference sequence). J gave up 5 bases and V 4 bases, and 8 bases lay outside the gene matches. The CDR3 consists of 17 residues. The CDR3 coding sequence is TGTGCCAGCAGCCCCCGCCAGGACAGGGGGAATAATTCACCCCTCCACTTT. Its translation: CASSPRQDRGNNSPLHF.

J is TRBJ1-5 and V is TRBV7-9; D is unclear. Germline V lookup: CDR1 SEHNR, CDR2 FQNEAQ (reference sequence). The CDR3 spans 15 residues. Trimming pared 1 base from V and 2 bases from J, leaving 9 bases between. CDR3 DNA: TGTGCCAGCAGCTTAGGGGGTATGGGCAATCAGCCCCAGCATTTT. Protein product: CASSLGGMGNQPQHF.

This clonotype was found a few times. The CDR3 is CASSLTRQGVAGISYEQYV. CDR3 coding DNA: TGTGCCAGCAGCTTAACCCGACAGGGAGTAGCGGGAATCTCCTACGAGCAGTACGTC. The J gene is TRBJ2-7, the V gene TRBV11-2; D possibly corresponds to TRBD2 (8 bases). The germline V gene encodes CDR1 SGHAT and CDR2 FQNNGV. This CDR3 comprises 19 residues. Trimming removed 2 bases at V and 0 bases at J, with 23 bases between.